This T cell receptor beta chain derives from a study of T-cell memory formation after mild COVID-19. Study-wide results and caveats: In pre-infection memory, a portion of responding clones appeared, which suggested that cross-reactive memory joined.

TCRdb reanalysed the 5' RACE reads using MiXCR and keeps one entry per CDR3 protein. The repertoire holds some 330,000 distinct CDR3 sequences, roughly 20% seen once, with roughly an eighth in the top ten. The CDR3 covers 15 residues. CDR1 SGHTA and CDR2 FQGNSA come from the germline V gene. The ends were cut back, 5 bases at V and 5 bases at J, with 18 bases in the middle. This clonotype has just a few counts. What it binds is unknown. The clonotype originates from an adult woman who had mild COVID-19 (a few samples of this study predate the infection). Cell type and time point are not known. The chain employs TRBV7-2 and TRBJ2-5; D unresolved. Sequencing used PBMCs or a T cell subset sorted from them (not recorded which). The CDR3 protein is CASSPGLPMEETQYF. CDR3 nucleotide sequence: TGTGCCAGCAGCCCCGGGCTCCCCATGGAGGAGACCCAGTACTTC.